Each of the 22 T cell receptor beta chains below was sequenced from the same sample in a study of a mutant IDH1 vaccine in newly diagnosed glioma. The time point here: baseline, week 1 (first vaccination visit). Treatment in this sample: pre-vaccination baseline after standard-of-care therapy. The table came from immunoSEQ multiplex PCR; TCRdb's copy has only in-frame clones and leaves some out. The sample has 24,000 or so clones, just over 90% seen once. Here the sequenced sample was PBMCs, taken from a glioma patient treated with radiotherapy, temozolomide or both. These receptors were obtained from a man in his forties or fifties with glioma.

The chain recombines TRBV7-9 with TRBJ2-3; possibly TRBD1 for D (6 bases). This CDR3 contains 17 residues. V was cut by 1 base and J by 0 bases, with 14 bases left in between. Germline V gives CDR1 SEHNR, CDR2 FQNEAQ (reference sequence). The CDR3 loop reads CASSLDGTNPSTDTQYF. DNA for the CDR3: TGTGCCAGCAGCTTAGACGGGACAAATCCTAGCACAGATACGCAGTATTTT.

The genes are TRBV5-5 and TRBJ2-7; unclear D gene. CDR1 is SGHKS, CDR2 YYEKEE, per germline (reference sequence). V gave up 2 bases and J gave up 3 bases, with 6 bases separating them. This CDR3 spans 12 amino acids. CDR3 nucleotide sequence: TGTGCCAGCAGCTTTAACGGCTACGAGCAGTACTTC. This gives the protein CASSFNGYEQYF. Variable domain in full (rest from reference TRBV5-5 and TRBJ2-7): DAGVTQSPTHLIKTRGQQVTLRCSPISGHKSVSWYQQVLGQGPQFIFQYYEKEERGRGNFPDRFSARQFPNYSSELNVNALLLGDSALYLCASSFNGYEQYFGPGTRLTVT.

The chain links TRBV7-6 to TRBJ2-7; 8 bases agree with TRBD2. The CDR3 contains 16 residues. Per germline, CDR1 SGHVS and CDR2 FNYEAQ. The ends lost 1 base at V and 3 bases at J; junction bases unmatched: 8. DNA of the CDR3: TGTGCCAGCAGCTTAGGCCGGGGGGGACCAAACTACGAGCAGTACTTC. This translates into CASSLGRGGPNYEQYF.

V usage is TRBV19 and J usage is TRBJ2-7; no clear D. The V gene lost 5 bases and the J gene lost 3 bases, with 14 bases spanning the gap. The CDR3 spans 14 residues. The germline gives CDR1 LNHDA, CDR2 SQIVND (reference sequence). In nucleotides, the CDR3 is TGTGCCAGTAGTCCATCCCCGGTGGGCTACGAGCAGTACTTC. As protein: CASSPSPVGYEQYF.

The chain employs TRBV27 and TRBJ1-1; TRBD1 agrees at 7 bases. Trimming cost V 0 bases and J 4 bases; bases outside gene matches: 8. Germline lookup yields CDR1 MNHEY and CDR2 SMNVEV (reference sequence). This CDR3 spans 16 amino acids. CDR3 DNA: TGTGCCAGCAGTTTATCGAAGGGGGCGGGCGGCACTGAAGCTTTCTTT. Translation gives CASSLSKGAGGTEAFF.

The gene calls are TRBV11-2 and TRBJ2-1, with D perhaps given as TRBD1 or TRBD2 (5 bases each). The CDR3 is made up of 16 amino acids. V was cut by 1 base and J by 0 bases, with 10 bases left in between. CDR1 and CDR2 (germline): SGHAT, FQNNGV. CDR3 residues: CASSLGGESSYNEQFF. For the CDR3, the DNA is TGTGCCAGCAGCTTAGGAGGGGAGAGCTCCTACAATGAGCAGTTCTTC.

The rearrangement joins TRBV5-6 to TRBJ1-5; weak D call: TRBD1 (6 bases). Trimming pared 0 bases from V and 2 bases from J, leaving 12 bases between. Looked up from germline, CDR1 is SGHDT and CDR2 is YYEEEE. This CDR3 comprises 16 residues. CDR3 protein: CASSLAARGGNQPQHF. DNA for the CDR3: TGTGCCAGCAGCTTGGCCGCCAGGGGTGGCAATCAGCCCCAGCATTTT. Together with reference TRBV5-6 and TRBJ1-5, the CDR3 gives the full variable domain: DAGVTQSPTHLIKTRGQQVTLRCSPKSGHDTVSWYQQALGQGPQFIFQYYEEEERQRGNFPDRFSGHQFPNYSSELNVNALLLGDSALYLCASSLAARGGNQPQHFGDGTRLSIL.

The chain recombines TRBV9 with TRBJ2-7; 7 nucleotides align to TRBD2. The CDR3 sequence is 15 residues long. Losses at the gene ends were 4 bases for V and 0 bases for J; bases not matched to a gene: 7. Germline-derived CDR1 and CDR2 are SGDLS and YYNGEE. This CDR3 reads CASSRWGEGSYEQYF. The DNA of the CDR3 is TGTGCCAGCAGCCGCTGGGGGGAGGGCTCCTACGAGCAGTACTTC.

The chain couples TRBV11-2 to TRBJ1-1, with D maybe TRBD1 (5 bases). Trimming removed 0 bases from V and 10 bases from J, with 15 bases in between. There are 14 residues in the CDR3. Germline loops: CDR1 SGHAT, CDR2 FQNNGV. The CDR3 bases are TGTGCCAGCAGCTTAGAGGGTTTCAGGGTGGGAGCTTTCTTT. This codes for CASSLEGFRVGAFF.

The chain combines TRBV5-1 with TRBJ2-3, with 9 nucleotides matching TRBD2. The CDR3 has 17 residues. Germline lookup yields CDR1 SGHRS and CDR2 YFSETQ. V dropped 0 bases and J dropped 3; count of bases not matched to a gene: 8. CDR3 residues: CASSLVPAGGGTDTQYF. In DNA form, the CDR3 reads TGCGCCAGCAGCTTGGTTCCGGCGGGAGGGGGGACAGATACGCAGTATTTT.

This chain uses TRBV2 with TRBJ2-3, with D possibly being TRBD2 (6 bases). Trimming cost V 1 base and J 6 bases, with 11 bases left between them. The CDR3 covers 14 residues. CDR1 is SNHLY and CDR2 is FYNNEI in the germline V gene. CDR3 loop: CASSEGTSSDTQYF. The CDR3 nucleotides read TGTGCCAGCAGTGAAGGAACTAGCTCCGATACGCAGTATTTT.

The genes are TRBV7-3 and TRBJ1-1, with D possibly being TRBD1 (5 bases). The CDR3 covers 14 residues. Trimming cost V 0 bases and J 3 bases, with 8 bases left between them. Germline lookup yields CDR1 SGHTA and CDR2 FQGTGA. The CDR3 loop is CASSLTGGDTEAFF. CDR3 DNA sequence: TGTGCCAGCAGCTTAACTGGGGGAGACACTGAAGCTTTCTTT.

This chain joins TRBV11-3 and TRBJ2-5; no reliable D call. There are 13 residues in the CDR3. Germline CDR1 and CDR2: SGHNT and YENEEA. Trimming took off 3 bases at V and 1 base at J, with 6 bases between the two ends. DNA for the CDR3: TGTGCCAGCAGCTTTAATCCCCAAGAGACCCAGTACTTC. It is translated as CASSFNPQETQYF. Filled out from reference TRBV11-3 and TRBJ2-5, the complete variable domain reads EAGVVQSPRYKIIEKKQPVAFWCNPISGHNTLYWYLQNLGQGPELLIRYENEEAVDDSQLPKDRFSAERLKGVDSTLKIQPAELGDSAVYLCASSFNPQETQYFGPGTRLLVL.

This chain connects TRBV30 to TRBJ1-2; D uncertain. Trimming stripped 0 bases from V and 8 bases from J, with 13 bases between. This CDR3 is built from 13 residues. In germline, CDR1 is GTSNPN, CDR2 SVGIG (reference sequence). CDR3 nucleotides: TGTGCCTGGAGTGTGGGTCGAGCCGGGGGCTACACCTTC. It codes for CAWSVGRAGGYTF.

The gene calls are TRBV7-9 and TRBJ2-5, with a tentative D call TRBD2 (5 bases). The CDR3 runs to 16 residues. The V end was cut by 1 base, the J end by 7 bases, with 19 bases between. CDR1 SEHNR and CDR2 FQNEAQ come from the germline V gene (reference sequence). DNA for the CDR3: TGTGCCAGCAGCTTAGGAACGGGGATGATACCGCGGACCCAGTACTTC. Amino acids: CASSLGTGMIPRTQYF.

This clone showed up just once. The chain joins TRBV9 to TRBJ1-1; a weak D match, TRBD1 (5 bases). Germline V gene sequence: CDR1 SGDLS, CDR2 YYNGEE. Trimming shortened V by 3 bases and J by 3 bases, and 9 bases separated the two germline ends. This CDR3 region has 13 residues. In DNA, the CDR3 is TGTGCCAGCAGCGGACGGGACTACACTGAAGCTTTCTTT. Its translation is CASSGRDYTEAFF.

This chain's CDR3 is CASSVGFREVGDTEAFF. CDR3 DNA: TGTGCCAGCAGCGTAGGTTTCCGGGAGGTAGGAGACACTGAAGCTTTCTTT. The chain joins TRBV9 to TRBJ1-1; D is unresolved. From germline, CDR1 is SGDLS and CDR2 YYNGEE. V lost 0 bases and J 3 bases, leaving 18 bases between the germline ends. The CDR3 runs 17 residues.

The V gene is TRBV6-4, the J gene TRBJ2-1, with 11 bases lining up with TRBD2. This CDR3 region has 13 residues. V lost 7 bases, J lost 15 bases, and 11 bases stayed unmatched. CDR1 and CDR2 from the germline V gene are MRHNA and SNTAGT. This CDR3 is CASTAVAGGPSFF. The CDR3 DNA sequence: TGTGCCAGCACCGCCGTAGCGGGAGGGCCCTCGTTCTTC.

The chain is built from TRBV7-9 and TRBJ2-3, with TRBD1 matching over 7 bases. The CDR3 has 14 amino acids. Trimming removed 1 base from V and 7 bases from J; junction bases left unmatched: 5. Germline V gene lookup returns CDR1 SEHNR and CDR2 FQNEAQ (reference sequence). CDR3 nucleotide sequence: TGTGCCAGCAGCTTAGAGGGGGCTCCAAATACGCAGTATTTT. It yields the protein CASSLEGAPNTQYF.

The chain has TRBV27 and TRBJ1-2; TRBD1 might be the D (6 bases). The germline V gene encodes CDR1 MNHEY and CDR2 SMNVEV (reference sequence). Trimming removed 7 bases from V and 8 bases from J, with 17 bases in between. The CDR3 is 13 amino acids. The CDR3 DNA reads as TGTGCCAGCACTGGGGGGCACCAAGAGGGCTACACCTTC. It codes for CASTGGHQEGYTF.

This sequence joins TRBV30 and TRBJ1-2, with no clear D. The CDR3 runs to 11 residues. Trimming stripped 3 bases from V and 8 bases from J, with 10 bases between. CDR1 is GTSNPN, CDR2 SVGIG, per germline (reference sequence). The CDR3 DNA reads as TGTGCCTGGAGCCCTGGACTGGGCTACACCTTC. Encoded protein: CAWSPGLGYTF.

In its sample, this clone was seen once. This chain links TRBV7-6 with TRBJ2-7, with 9 nucleotides matching TRBD1. J was trimmed by 5 bases and V by 5 bases; bases with no gene match: 4. This CDR3 comprises 13 residues. Germline-derived CDR1 and CDR2 are SGHVS and FNYEAQ. DNA of the CDR3: TGTGCCAGCAGCCCTAGGACAGGGGACGAGCAGTACTTC. Protein: CASSPRTGDEQYF.